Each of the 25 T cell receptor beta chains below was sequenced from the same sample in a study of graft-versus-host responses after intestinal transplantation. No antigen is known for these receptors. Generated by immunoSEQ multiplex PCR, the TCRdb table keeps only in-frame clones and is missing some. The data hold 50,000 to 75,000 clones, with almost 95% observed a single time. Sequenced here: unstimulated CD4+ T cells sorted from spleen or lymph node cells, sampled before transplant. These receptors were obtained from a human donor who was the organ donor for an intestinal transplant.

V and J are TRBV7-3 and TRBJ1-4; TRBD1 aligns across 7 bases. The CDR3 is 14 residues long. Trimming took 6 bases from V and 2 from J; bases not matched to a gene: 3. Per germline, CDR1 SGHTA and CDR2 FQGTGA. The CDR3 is CASRSGGTNEKLFF. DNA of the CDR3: TGTGCCAGCAGATCAGGGGGGACTAATGAAAAACTGTTTTTT.

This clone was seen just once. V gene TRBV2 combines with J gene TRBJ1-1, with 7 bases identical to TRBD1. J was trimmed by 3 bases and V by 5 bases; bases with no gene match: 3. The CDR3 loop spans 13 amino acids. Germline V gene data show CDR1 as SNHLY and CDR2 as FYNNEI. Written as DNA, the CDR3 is TGTGCCAGCAGTACCGGGACAGACACTGAAGCTTTCTTT. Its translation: CASSTGTDTEAFF.

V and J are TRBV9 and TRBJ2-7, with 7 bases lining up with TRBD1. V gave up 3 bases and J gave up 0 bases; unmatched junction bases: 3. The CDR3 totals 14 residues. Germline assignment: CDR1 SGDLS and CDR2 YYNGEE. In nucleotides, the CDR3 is TGTGCCAGCAGCGCGACAGGGACCTCCTACGAGCAGTACTTC. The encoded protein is CASSATGTSYEQYF.

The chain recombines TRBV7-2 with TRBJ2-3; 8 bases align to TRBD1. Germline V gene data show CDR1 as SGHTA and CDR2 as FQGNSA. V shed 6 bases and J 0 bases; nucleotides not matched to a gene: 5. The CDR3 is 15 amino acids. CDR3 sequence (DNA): TGTGCCAGCAGTTACGACAGGGGAAGCACAGATACGCAGTATTTT. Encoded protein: CASSYDRGSTDTQYF.

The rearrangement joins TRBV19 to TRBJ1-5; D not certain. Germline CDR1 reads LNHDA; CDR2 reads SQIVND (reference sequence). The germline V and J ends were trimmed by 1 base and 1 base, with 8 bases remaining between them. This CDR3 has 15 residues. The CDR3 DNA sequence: TGTGCCAGTAGTATAGGGGGATGGAGCAATCAGCCCCAGCATTTT. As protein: CASSIGGWSNQPQHF.

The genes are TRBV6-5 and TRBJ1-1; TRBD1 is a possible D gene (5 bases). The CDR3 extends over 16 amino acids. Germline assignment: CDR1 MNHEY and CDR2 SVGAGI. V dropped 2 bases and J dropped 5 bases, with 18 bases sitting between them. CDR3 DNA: TGTGCCAGCAGTTACGCGGACATACTATTTAGGACTGAAGCTTTCTTT. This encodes CASSYADILFRTEAFF.

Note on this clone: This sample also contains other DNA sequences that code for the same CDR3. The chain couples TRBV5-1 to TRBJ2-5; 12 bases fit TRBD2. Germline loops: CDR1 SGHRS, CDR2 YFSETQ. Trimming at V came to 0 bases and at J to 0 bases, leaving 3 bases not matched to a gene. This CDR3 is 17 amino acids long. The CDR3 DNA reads TGCGCCAGCAGCTTGGCGCTAGCGGGGGGGTACCAAGAGACCCAGTACTTC. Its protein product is CASSLALAGGYQETQYF.

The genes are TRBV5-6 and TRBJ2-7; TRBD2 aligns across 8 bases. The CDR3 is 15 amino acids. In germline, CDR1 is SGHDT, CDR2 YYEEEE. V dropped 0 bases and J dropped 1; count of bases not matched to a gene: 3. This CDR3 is CASSLEASGSYEQYF. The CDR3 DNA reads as TGTGCCAGCAGCTTGGAGGCTAGCGGGTCCTACGAGCAGTACTTC.

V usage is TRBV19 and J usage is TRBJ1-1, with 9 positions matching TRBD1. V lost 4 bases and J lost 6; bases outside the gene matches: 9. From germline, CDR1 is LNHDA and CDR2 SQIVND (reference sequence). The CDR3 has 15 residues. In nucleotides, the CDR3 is TGTGCCAGTAGTACGAGGACAGGGGTCGCCCCTGAAGCTTTCTTT. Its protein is CASSTRTGVAPEAFF. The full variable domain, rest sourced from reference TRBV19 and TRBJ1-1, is DGGITQSPKYLFRKEGQNVTLSCEQNLNHDAMYWYRQDPGQGLRLIYYSQIVNDFQKGDIAEGYSVSREKKESFPLTVTSAQKNPTAFYLCASSTRTGVAPEAFFGQGTRLTVV.

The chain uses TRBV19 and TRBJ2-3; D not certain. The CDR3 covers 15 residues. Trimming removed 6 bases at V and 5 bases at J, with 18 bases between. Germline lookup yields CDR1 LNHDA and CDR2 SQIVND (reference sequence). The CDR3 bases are TGTGCCAGTAGCCTAGACGGTACCCGGATAGATACGCAGTATTTT. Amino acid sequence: CASSLDGTRIDTQYF.

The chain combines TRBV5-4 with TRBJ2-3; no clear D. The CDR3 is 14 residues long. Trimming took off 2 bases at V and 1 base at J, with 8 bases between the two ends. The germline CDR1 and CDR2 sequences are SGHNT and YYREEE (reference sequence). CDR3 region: CASSFEQRTDTQYF. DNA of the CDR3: TGTGCCAGCAGCTTCGAACAGCGCACAGATACGCAGTATTTT.

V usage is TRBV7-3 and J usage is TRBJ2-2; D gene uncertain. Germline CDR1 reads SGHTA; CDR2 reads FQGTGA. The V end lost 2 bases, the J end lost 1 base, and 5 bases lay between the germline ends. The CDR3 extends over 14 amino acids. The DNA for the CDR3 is TGTGCCAGCAGCTTAGGTCGGAACACCGGGGAGCTGTTTTTT. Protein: CASSLGRNTGELFF.

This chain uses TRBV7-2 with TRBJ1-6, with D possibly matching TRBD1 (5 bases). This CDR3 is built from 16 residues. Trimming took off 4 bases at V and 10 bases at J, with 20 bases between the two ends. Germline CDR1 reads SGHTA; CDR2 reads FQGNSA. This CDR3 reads CASSSPFSGGDSPLHF. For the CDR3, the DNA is TGTGCCAGCAGCTCCCCCTTCTCGGGGGGTGACTCACCCCTCCACTTT. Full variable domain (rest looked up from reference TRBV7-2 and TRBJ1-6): GAGVSQSPSNKVTEKGKDVELRCDPISGHTALYWYRQSLGQGLEFLIYFQGNSAPDKSGLPSDRFSAERTGGSVSTLTIQRTQQEDSAVYLCASSSPFSGGDSPLHFGNGTRLTVT.

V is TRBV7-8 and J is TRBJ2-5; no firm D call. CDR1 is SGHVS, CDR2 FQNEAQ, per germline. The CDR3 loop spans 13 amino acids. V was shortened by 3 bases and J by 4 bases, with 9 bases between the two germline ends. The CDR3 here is CASSFGPLETQYF. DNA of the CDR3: TGTGCCAGCAGCTTCGGTCCGTTAGAGACCCAGTACTTC.

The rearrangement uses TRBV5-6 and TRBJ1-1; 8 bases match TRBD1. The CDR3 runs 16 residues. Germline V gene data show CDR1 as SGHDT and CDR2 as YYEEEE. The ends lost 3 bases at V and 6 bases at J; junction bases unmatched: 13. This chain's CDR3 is CASSSDRGRGWAEAFF. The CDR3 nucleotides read TGTGCCAGCAGCTCCGACAGGGGCCGGGGATGGGCTGAAGCTTTCTTT.

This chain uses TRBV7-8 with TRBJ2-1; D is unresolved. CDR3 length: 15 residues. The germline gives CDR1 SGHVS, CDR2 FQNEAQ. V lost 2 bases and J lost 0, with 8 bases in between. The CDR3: CASSLFTFSYNEQFF. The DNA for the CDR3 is TGTGCCAGCAGCTTATTTACCTTCTCCTACAATGAGCAGTTCTTC.

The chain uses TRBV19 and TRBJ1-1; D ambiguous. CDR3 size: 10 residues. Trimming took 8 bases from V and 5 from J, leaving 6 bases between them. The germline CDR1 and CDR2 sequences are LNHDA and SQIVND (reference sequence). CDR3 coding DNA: TGTGCCAGTGGTCGTACTGAAGCTTTCTTT. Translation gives CASGRTEAFF.

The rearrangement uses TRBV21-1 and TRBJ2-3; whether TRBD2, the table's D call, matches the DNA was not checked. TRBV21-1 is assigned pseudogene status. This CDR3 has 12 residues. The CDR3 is CASSKLADTQYF. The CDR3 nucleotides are TGTGCCAGCAGCAAACTAGCAGATACGCAGTATTTT.

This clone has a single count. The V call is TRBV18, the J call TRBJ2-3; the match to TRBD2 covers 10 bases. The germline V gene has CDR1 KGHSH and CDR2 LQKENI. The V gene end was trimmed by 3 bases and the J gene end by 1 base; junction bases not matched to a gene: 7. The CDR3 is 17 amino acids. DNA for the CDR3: TGTGCCAGCTCACCCGGAAGTAGCGGGGGGCGCACAGATACGCAGTATTTT. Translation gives CASSPGSSGGRTDTQYF.

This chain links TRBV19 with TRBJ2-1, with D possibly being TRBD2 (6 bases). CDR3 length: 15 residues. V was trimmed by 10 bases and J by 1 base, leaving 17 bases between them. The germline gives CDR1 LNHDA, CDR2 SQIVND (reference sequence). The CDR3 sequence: CATRSAGRSYNEQFF. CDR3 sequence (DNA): TGTGCCACCCGGAGTGCGGGGCGATCCTACAATGAGCAGTTCTTC.

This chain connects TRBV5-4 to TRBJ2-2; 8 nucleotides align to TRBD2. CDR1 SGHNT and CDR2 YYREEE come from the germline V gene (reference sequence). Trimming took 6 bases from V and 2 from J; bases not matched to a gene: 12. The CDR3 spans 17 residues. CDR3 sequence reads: CASKTRGGGSNTGELFF. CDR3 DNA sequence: TGTGCCAGCAAAACACGTGGCGGGGGGTCCAACACCGGGGAGCTGTTTTTT.

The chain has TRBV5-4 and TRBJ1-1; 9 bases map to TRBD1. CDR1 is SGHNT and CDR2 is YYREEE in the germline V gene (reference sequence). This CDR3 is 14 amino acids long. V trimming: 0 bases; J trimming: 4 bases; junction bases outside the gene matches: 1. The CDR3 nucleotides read TGTGCCAGCAGCTTGGACAGGGGGCGCACTGAAGCTTTCTTT. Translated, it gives CASSLDRGRTEAFF.

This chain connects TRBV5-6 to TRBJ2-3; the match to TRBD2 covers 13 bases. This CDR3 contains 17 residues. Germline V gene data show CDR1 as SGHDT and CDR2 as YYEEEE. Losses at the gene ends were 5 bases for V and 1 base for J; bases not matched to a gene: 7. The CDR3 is CASSPTSGGPRTDTQYF. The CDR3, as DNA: TGTGCCAGCAGTCCGACTAGCGGGGGGCCCCGCACAGATACGCAGTATTTT.

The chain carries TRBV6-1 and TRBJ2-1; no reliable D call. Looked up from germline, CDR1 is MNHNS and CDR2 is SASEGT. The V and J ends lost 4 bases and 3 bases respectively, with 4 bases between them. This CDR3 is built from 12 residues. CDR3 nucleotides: TGTGCCAGCAGTGCCTACTACAATGAGCAGTTCTTC. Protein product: CASSAYYNEQFF.

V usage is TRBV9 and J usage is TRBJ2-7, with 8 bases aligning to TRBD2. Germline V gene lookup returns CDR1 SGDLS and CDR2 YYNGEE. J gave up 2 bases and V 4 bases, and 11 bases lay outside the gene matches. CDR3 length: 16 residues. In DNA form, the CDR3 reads TGTGCCAGCAGCAAAGACCCCCCGCGGGGGGCCTACGAGCAGTACTTC. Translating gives CASSKDPPRGAYEQYF.